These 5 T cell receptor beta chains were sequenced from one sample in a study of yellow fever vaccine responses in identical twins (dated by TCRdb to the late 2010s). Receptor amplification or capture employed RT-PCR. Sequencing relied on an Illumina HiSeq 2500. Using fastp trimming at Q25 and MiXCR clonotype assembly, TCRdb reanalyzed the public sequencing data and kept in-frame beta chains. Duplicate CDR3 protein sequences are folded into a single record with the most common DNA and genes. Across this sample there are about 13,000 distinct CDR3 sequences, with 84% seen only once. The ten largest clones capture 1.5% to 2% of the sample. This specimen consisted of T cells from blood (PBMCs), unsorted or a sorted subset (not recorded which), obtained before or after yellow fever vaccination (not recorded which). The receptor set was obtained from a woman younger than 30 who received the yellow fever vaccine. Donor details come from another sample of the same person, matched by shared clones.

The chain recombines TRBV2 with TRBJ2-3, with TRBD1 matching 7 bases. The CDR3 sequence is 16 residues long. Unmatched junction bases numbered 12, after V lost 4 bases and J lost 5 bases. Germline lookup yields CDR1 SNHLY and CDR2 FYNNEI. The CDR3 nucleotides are TGTGCCAGCAGTGCGAAAGGGGGCCGTTTTGAAGATACGCAGTATTTT. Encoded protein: CASSAKGGRFEDTQYF.

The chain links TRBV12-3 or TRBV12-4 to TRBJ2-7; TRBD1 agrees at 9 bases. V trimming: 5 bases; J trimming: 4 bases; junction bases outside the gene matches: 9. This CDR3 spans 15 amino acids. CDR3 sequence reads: CASSPGTGTAYEQYF. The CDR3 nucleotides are TGTGCCAGCAGTCCCGGGACAGGGACGGCTTACGAGCAGTACTTC.

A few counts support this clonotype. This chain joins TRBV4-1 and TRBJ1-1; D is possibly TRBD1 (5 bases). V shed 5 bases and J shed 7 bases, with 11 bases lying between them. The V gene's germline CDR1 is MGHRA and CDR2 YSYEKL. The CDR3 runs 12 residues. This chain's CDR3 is CASSGGTDEAFF. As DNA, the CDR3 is TGCGCCAGCAGCGGAGGGACCGATGAAGCTTTCTTT.

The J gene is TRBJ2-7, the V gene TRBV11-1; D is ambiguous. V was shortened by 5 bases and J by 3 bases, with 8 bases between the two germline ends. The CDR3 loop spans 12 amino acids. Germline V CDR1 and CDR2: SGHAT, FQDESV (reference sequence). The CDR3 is CASSHPNYEQYF. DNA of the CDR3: TGTGCCAGCAGCCACCCGAACTACGAGCAGTACTTC.

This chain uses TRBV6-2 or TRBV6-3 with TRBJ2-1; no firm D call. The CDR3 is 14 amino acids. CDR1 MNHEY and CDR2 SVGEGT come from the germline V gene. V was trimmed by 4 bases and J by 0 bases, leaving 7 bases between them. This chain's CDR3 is CASSSMSSYNEQFF. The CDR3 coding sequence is TGTGCCAGCAGTTCTATGAGCTCCTACAATGAGCAGTTCTTC.